The next 14 T cell receptor beta chains were all read from a single sample in a study of identifying expanded T cells in peripheral blood. Sequenced by immunoSEQ multiplex PCR; TCRdb stores in-frame clones only, minus some. The sample holds more than 75,000 clones; around 87% are singletons and the top ten take about 5.6%. Sequenced material: blood. The receptors were gathered from a person aged 18 to 70 in good health.

About this clone: Other DNA sequences in this sample translate to the same CDR3. V usage is TRBV7-2 and J usage is TRBJ2-5; D possibly corresponds to TRBD1 (5 bases). V lost 0 bases and J 1 base, leaving 12 bases between the germline ends. Germline CDR1 is SGHTA and CDR2 is FQGNSA. This CDR3 has 16 amino acids. The CDR3 sequence: CASSLAGVSPQETQYF. The CDR3 nucleotides are TGTGCCAGCAGCTTAGCAGGGGTATCGCCCCAAGAGACCCAGTACTTC.

The rearrangement joins TRBV7-9 to TRBJ1-2, with D unclear. From germline, CDR1 is SEHNR and CDR2 FQNEAQ (reference sequence). CDR3 length: 12 amino acids. V was cut by 2 bases and J by 13 bases, with 14 bases left in between. CDR3: CASSLRTPIPTF. The CDR3 nucleotides are TGTGCCAGCAGCTTACGGACCCCCATCCCCACCTTC.

The chain has TRBV2 and TRBJ2-1; TRBD2 matches at 11 bases. V shed 6 bases, J shed 6 bases, and the junction held 10 bases outside the gene matches. This CDR3 has 16 amino acids. Germline loops: CDR1 SNHLY, CDR2 FYNNEI. In nucleotides, the CDR3 is TGTGCCAGCAGCGGCGAAGGACTAGCGGGTCGCAATGAGCAGTTCTTC. As protein: CASSGEGLAGRNEQFF.

The chain links TRBV4-1 to TRBJ1-4; 8 nucleotides align to TRBD1. The CDR3 covers 15 residues. V shed 4 bases and J 8 bases; nucleotides not matched to a gene: 9. Per germline, CDR1 MGHRA and CDR2 YSYEKL. DNA of the CDR3: TGCGCCAGCAGCCTACAATACAGGGGGGAGGAAAAACTGTTTTTT. It codes for CASSLQYRGEEKLFF.

This clone was seen a handful of times. The chain combines TRBV29-1 with TRBJ1-1; the D gene is possibly TRBD1 (6 bases). Germline CDR1 reads SQVTM; CDR2 reads ANQGSEA. Trimming took off 4 bases at V and 8 bases at J, with 14 bases between the two ends. The CDR3 has 12 residues. The CDR3 region has the DNA TGCAGCGTTGGGGCTGGAGACAGGGAAGCTTTCTTT. Translated, it gives CSVGAGDREAFF.

The chain joins TRBV29-1 to TRBJ1-1; TRBD1 agrees at 9 bases. The CDR3 covers 13 residues. Per the germline V gene, CDR1 is SQVTM and CDR2 is ANQGSEA. V trimming: 4 bases; J trimming: 4 bases; junction bases outside the gene matches: 4. The CDR3 region has the DNA TGCAGCGTTGGGGGACAGGGACCCACTGAAGCTTTCTTT. It codes for CSVGGQGPTEAFF.

V gene TRBV5-1 combines with J gene TRBJ2-5; 8 positions match TRBD2. V shed 4 bases and J 2 bases; nucleotides not matched to a gene: 10. CDR3 length equals 16 residues. Germline V lookup: CDR1 SGHRS, CDR2 YFSETQ. CDR3: CASSRPSGGAQETQYF. The CDR3, as DNA: TGCGCCAGCAGCCGCCCGAGCGGGGGAGCACAAGAGACCCAGTACTTC.

This clone has a single count. The CDR3, as DNA: TGTGCCAGCAGTGAGATTTCAGATACGCAGTATTTT. Amino acids: CASSEISDTQYF. The V and J genes are TRBV25-1 and TRBJ2-3; D is unclear. The V and J ends lost 3 bases and 4 bases respectively, with 5 bases between them. Germline V CDR1 and CDR2: MGHDK, SYGVNS. CDR3 length: 12 amino acids.

The chain recombines TRBV18 with TRBJ1-3; TRBD1 aligns across 10 bases. This CDR3 comprises 16 residues. V shed 3 bases and J 4 bases; nucleotides not matched to a gene: 6. Germline assignment: CDR1 KGHSH and CDR2 LQKENI. The CDR3 DNA follows: TGTGCCAGCTCACCGACAGGGGGCGCGGAAGGAAACACCATATATTTT. As protein: CASSPTGGAEGNTIYF. The variable domain in full, with the rest retrieved from reference TRBV18 and TRBJ1-3, is NAGVMQNPRHLVRRRGQEARLRCSPMKGHSHVYWYRQLPEEGLKFMVYLQKENIIDESGMPKERFSAEFPKEGPSILRIQQVVRGDSAAYFCASSPTGGAEGNTIYFGEGSWLTVV.

The CDR3 loop is CASSRSRDNVYNEQFF. The CDR3 nucleotides read TGTGCCAGCAGCCGCAGCAGGGACAACGTCTACAATGAGCAGTTCTTC. V is TRBV11-2 and J is TRBJ2-1; D is perhaps TRBD1 (6 bases). This CDR3 is built from 16 residues. V lost 5 bases and J lost 3, with 17 bases in between. Germline CDR1 is SGHAT and CDR2 is FQNNGV. Full variable domain (missing parts from reference TRBV11-2 and TRBJ2-1): EAGVAQSPRYKIIEKRQSVAFWCNPISGHATLYWYQQILGQGPKLLIQFQNNGVVDDSQLPKDRFSAERLKGVDSTLKIQPAKLEDSAVYLCASSRSRDNVYNEQFFGPGTRLTVL.

V gene TRBV5-1 combines with J gene TRBJ2-1, with D perhaps TRBD1 or TRBD2 (5 bases each). Trimming took off 3 bases at V and 3 bases at J, with 13 bases between the two ends. The germline V gene encodes CDR1 SGHRS and CDR2 YFSETQ. This CDR3 contains 15 residues. The CDR3 DNA is TGCGCCAGCAGCTCCGGGGACGGTAGCTACAATGAGCAGTTCTTC. This sequence encodes CASSSGDGSYNEQFF.

This chain uses TRBV11-2 with TRBJ2-1; TRBD2 matches 9 bases. Germline CDR1 SGHAT, CDR2 FQNNGV. The CDR3 runs to 14 residues. V trimming: 3 bases; J trimming: 5 bases; junction bases outside the gene matches: 2. CDR3 in DNA: TGTGCCAGCAGCTTGCTAGCGGGAAACAATGAGCAGTTCTTC. Amino acids: CASSLLAGNNEQFF.

The chain carries TRBV19 and TRBJ2-1; D remains ambiguous. Germline V lookup: CDR1 LNHDA, CDR2 SQIVND (reference sequence). The CDR3 loop spans 12 amino acids. Trimming shortened V by 8 bases and J by 6 bases, and 11 bases separated the two germline ends. In nucleotides, the CDR3 is TGTGCCAGTGGTACATCGGGCAATGAGCAGTTCTTC. Translated: CASGTSGNEQFF.

The chain has TRBV27 and TRBJ2-7, with 9 bases identical to TRBD1. From germline, CDR1 is MNHEY and CDR2 SMNVEV (reference sequence). The CDR3 has 15 amino acids. V was pared by 1 base and J by 2 bases, with 3 bases of the junction left unmatched. In DNA, the CDR3 is TGTGCCAGCAGTTTATTCGGGACAGGGCCCTACGAGCAGTACTTC. Translating gives CASSLFGTGPYEQYF.